Presented here are 29 T cell receptor beta chains from one specimen sequenced in a study of blood T cell repertoires in COVID-19. Assay used: immunoSEQ multiplex PCR; TCRdb lists only in-frame clones, some missing. The data show 250,000 to 350,000 clones, around nine tenths seen once. Sequencing was carried out using peripheral blood. The source is a woman aged 60-75 years with acute or convalescent COVID-19.

The chain combines TRBV18 with TRBJ2-4, with unresolved D. Germline loops: CDR1 KGHSH, CDR2 LQKENI. CDR3 length equals 15 residues. The V end lost 6 bases, the J end lost 3 bases, and 15 bases lay between the germline ends. The CDR3 DNA follows: TGTGCCAGCTCTCTCTTGGGCAAAGGCAAAAACATTCAGTACTTC. This gives the protein CASSLLGKGKNIQYF.

To note about this clone: Other DNA sequences of this sample code for an identical CDR3. The chain uses TRBV28 and TRBJ1-1; 7 positions agree with TRBD1. The ends lost 5 bases at V and 5 bases at J; junction bases unmatched: 5. CDR3 length: 13 amino acids. Per germline, CDR1 MDHEN and CDR2 SYDVKM. The CDR3 region has the DNA TGTGCCAGCAGTATCACAGGGGTTACTGAAGCTTTCTTT. This sequence encodes CASSITGVTEAFF.

The rearrangement links TRBV18 to TRBJ2-7, with D perhaps matching TRBD2 (7 bases). CDR3 length: 13 residues. Germline V CDR1 and CDR2: KGHSH, LQKENI. Trimming took 5 bases from V and 6 from J, leaving 14 bases between them. CDR3 sequence (DNA): TGTGCCAGCTCATCGAACCGGGGGGCCGAGCAGTACTTC. Its protein is CASSSNRGAEQYF.

V usage is TRBV10-3 and J usage is TRBJ1-6; D is unclear. This CDR3 comprises 16 residues. CDR1 is ENHRY and CDR2 is SYGVKD in the germline V gene. Trimming cost V 3 bases and J 13 bases, with 22 bases left between them. CDR3 nucleotide sequence: TGTGCCATCAGTGATTCCGACCGAGGCTTGTCGGGTCCCCTCCACTTT. Translation: CAISDSDRGLSGPLHF.

This clone has a single count. The chain couples TRBV5-4 to TRBJ2-5, with 8 bases identical to TRBD1. The CDR3 contains 14 residues. Germline trimming cut 4 bases from V and 5 bases from J; bases unmatched to any gene: 7. Germline V gene sequence: CDR1 SGHNT, CDR2 YYREEE (reference sequence). The CDR3 coding sequence is TGTGCCAGCAGCCTTCGACAGGGGACGGAGACCCAGTACTTC. Its translation: CASSLRQGTETQYF. The entire variable domain, with the rest obtained from reference TRBV5-4 and TRBJ2-5, is as follows: ETGVTQSPTHLIKTRGQQVTLRCSSQSGHNTVSWYQQALGQGPQFIFQYYREEENGRGNFPPRFSGLQFPNYSSELNVNALELDDSALYLCASSLRQGTETQYFGPGTRLLVL.

This clone appeared once. The chain joins TRBV28 to TRBJ2-3; the D gene is possibly TRBD2 (5 bases). Germline assignment: CDR1 MDHEN and CDR2 SYDVKM. Between the trimmed V and J ends, which lost 8 bases and 4 bases, there was a span of 16 bases. The CDR3 length is 14 residues. The CDR3 here is CASGVGEGADTQYF. The CDR3, as DNA: TGTGCCAGCGGGGTGGGAGAAGGCGCAGATACGCAGTATTTT.

This clone was counted a single time. The chain uses TRBV7-2 and TRBJ1-2, with D possibly matching TRBD1 (5 bases). V lost 5 bases and J lost 7, with 20 bases in between. The germline V gene has CDR1 SGHTA and CDR2 FQGNSA. The CDR3 sequence is 15 residues long. This CDR3 is CASSGGVGGGSGYTF. As DNA, the CDR3 is TGTGCCAGCAGCGGTGGAGTGGGGGGAGGGAGTGGCTACACCTTC.

V usage is TRBV7-2 and J usage is TRBJ2-1, with TRBD2 matching over 7 bases. The junction had 7 bases not matched to a gene; V was cut back by 1 base and J by 4 bases. The CDR3 loop spans 16 amino acids. CDR1 is SGHTA, CDR2 FQGNSA, per germline. CDR3 sequence (DNA): TGTGCCAGCAGCTTAGGGAGCGGGGATAGATACAATGAGCAGTTCTTC. This sequence encodes CASSLGSGDRYNEQFF.

The chain recombines TRBV10-3 with TRBJ2-3; 9 bases agree with TRBD1. Per the germline V gene, CDR1 is ENHRY and CDR2 is SYGVKD. The CDR3 is made up of 15 amino acids. Trimming at V came to 5 bases and at J to 0 bases, leaving 3 bases not matched to a gene. The CDR3 loop is CAISHGTGSTDTQYF. The CDR3 nucleotides read TGTGCCATCAGTCATGGGACAGGGAGCACAGATACGCAGTATTTT.

This clone has just one count. The chain combines TRBV27 with TRBJ1-1; no clear D gene. V was pared by 6 bases and J by 7 bases, with 12 bases between. The CDR3 runs to 12 residues. Germline values: CDR1 MNHEY, CDR2 SMNVEV (reference sequence). The CDR3 reads CASSRSGIEAFF. CDR3 in DNA: TGTGCCAGCAGCCGGTCGGGGATTGAAGCTTTCTTT.

The CDR3 here is CATSRSGGGQVYSPLHF. The CDR3 DNA sequence: TGTGCCACCAGCAGGTCCGGGGGGGGGCAAGTCTATTCACCCCTCCACTTT. The J gene is TRBJ1-6, the V gene TRBV15; possibly TRBD1 for D (6 bases). The V end lost 3 bases, the J end lost 8 bases, and 20 bases lay between the germline ends. The CDR3 has 17 residues. The germline gives CDR1 LNHNV, CDR2 YYDKDF (reference sequence).

This rearrangement joins TRBV7-4 to TRBJ2-1; TRBD2 matches 9 bases. Per germline, CDR1 SGHVT and CDR2 SQSDAQ. Trimming took 5 bases from V and 7 from J; bases not matched to a gene: 12. The CDR3 extends over 16 amino acids. In DNA, the CDR3 is TGTGCCAGCAGCCCACCGGGACTAGCCCTCCCGAATGAGCAGTTCTTC. This codes for CASSPPGLALPNEQFF.

J is TRBJ2-3 and V is TRBV7-2; D unclear. CDR3 length: 12 amino acids. V was shortened by 1 base and J by 5 bases, with 4 bases between the two germline ends. Germline loops: CDR1 SGHTA, CDR2 FQGNSA. The CDR3 protein is CASSLGLDTQYF. The CDR3 nucleotides read TGTGCCAGCAGCTTAGGGCTAGATACGCAGTATTTT.

The rearrangement joins TRBV3-1 (or the pseudogene TRBV3-2) to TRBJ1-2; D might be TRBD1 (5 bases). The CDR3 has 13 amino acids. CDR1 and CDR2 (germline): LGHDT, YNNKEL (reference sequence). V was pared by 0 bases and J by 5 bases, with 7 bases between. The CDR3 DNA sequence: TGTGCCAGCAGCCAAGACAGGGCTTATGGCTACACCTTC. It is translated as CASSQDRAYGYTF.

This chain joins TRBV4-1 and TRBJ1-3; D ambiguous. V was shortened by 2 bases and J by 0 bases, with 14 bases between the two germline ends. The CDR3 contains 17 residues. Germline CDR1 and CDR2: MGHRA and YSYEKL. CDR3 sequence reads: CASSQKSGFISGNTIYF. The DNA of the CDR3 is TGCGCCAGCAGCCAAAAAAGCGGCTTTATCTCTGGAAACACCATATATTTT.

This clone was seen only a few times. The J gene is TRBJ1-5, the V gene TRBV27; no clear D. CDR3 length: 14 amino acids. V gave up 6 bases and J gave up 2 bases, with 11 bases separating them. From germline, CDR1 is MNHEY and CDR2 SMNVEV (reference sequence). CDR3 bases: TGTGCCAGCAGGCCCCATGGAGGCAATCAGCCCCAGCATTTT. Translation: CASRPHGGNQPQHF.

The chain is built from TRBV7-8 and TRBJ1-1; tentatively, D is TRBD1 (6 bases). CDR1 is SGHVS, CDR2 FQNEAQ, per germline. CDR3 size: 14 residues. V shed 5 bases and J shed 5 bases, with 15 bases lying between them. CDR3 amino acids: CASSPHRDGTEAFF. The DNA of the CDR3 is TGTGCCAGCAGCCCCCACAGGGATGGAACTGAAGCTTTCTTT.

This sequence joins TRBV6-2 or TRBV6-3 and TRBJ2-2, with 10 bases fitting TRBD2. The CDR3 is 18 residues long. Germline V gene lookup returns CDR1 MNHEY and CDR2 SVGEGT. The V gene end was trimmed by 0 bases and the J gene end by 1 base; junction bases not matched to a gene: 5. CDR3 in amino acids: CASSYSSGRAQNTGELFF. CDR3 DNA: TGTGCCAGCAGTTACTCCAGCGGGAGGGCCCAGAACACCGGGGAGCTGTTTTTT.

This clone was observed a single time. The chain couples TRBV14 to TRBJ2-3; D is possibly TRBD1 (6 bases). Germline CDR1 is SGHDN and CDR2 is FVKESK. V was clipped by 0 bases and J by 0 bases, with 10 bases between them. The CDR3 has 16 amino acids. CDR3 sequence (DNA): TGTGCCAGCAGCCAAGATACGAGGGGGAGCACAGATACGCAGTATTTT. It codes for CASSQDTRGSTDTQYF.

This chain uses TRBV4-1 with TRBJ1-1; D possibly corresponds to TRBD1 (6 bases). Trimming shortened V by 4 bases and J by 4 bases, and 16 bases separated the two germline ends. The CDR3 contains 15 residues. Germline V lookup: CDR1 MGHRA, CDR2 YSYEKL. The CDR3, as DNA: TGCGCCAGCAGCCCTATACAGGGTTTGAGCACTGAAGCTTTCTTT. As protein: CASSPIQGLSTEAFF.

V usage is TRBV6-4 and J usage is TRBJ1-3; perhaps TRBD1 as D (6 bases). The CDR3 is 19 amino acids. V lost 2 bases, J lost 0 bases, and 20 bases lay in between. From germline, CDR1 is MRHNA and CDR2 SNTAGT. The CDR3 DNA is TGTGCCAGCAGTGACCCGGGACACCTCACAAACAGCTCTGGAAACACCATATATTTT. Translated: CASSDPGHLTNSSGNTIYF.

This rearrangement joins TRBV19 to TRBJ2-7, with 12 bases lining up with TRBD1. Trimming cost V 6 bases and J 2 bases; bases outside gene matches: 17. The CDR3 runs to 19 residues. From germline, CDR1 is LNHDA and CDR2 SQIVND (reference sequence). The CDR3 here is CASSLTGTGGGIPPYEQYF. In DNA, the CDR3 is TGTGCCAGTAGCCTGACCGGGACAGGGGGCGGGATCCCTCCCTACGAGCAGTACTTC.

This clone appeared once. The chain recombines TRBV5-6 with TRBJ1-3, with no clear D. In germline, CDR1 is SGHDT, CDR2 YYEEEE. V dropped 4 bases and J dropped 0 bases, with 8 bases sitting between them. This CDR3 contains 14 residues. This chain's CDR3 is CASSPDYSGNTIYF. The CDR3 nucleotides read TGTGCCAGCAGCCCAGACTACTCTGGAAACACCATATATTTT.

CDR3 sequence reads: CASSDPVARGLKSPYEQYF. CDR3 coding DNA: TGTGCCAGCAGCGACCCCGTCGCGAGGGGGCTAAAGTCCCCCTACGAGCAGTACTTC. The gene calls are TRBV28 and TRBJ2-7; TRBD1 aligns across 7 bases. Germline assignment: CDR1 MDHEN and CDR2 SYDVKM. V lost 6 bases and J lost 2; bases outside the gene matches: 22. The CDR3 consists of 19 residues.

This chain joins TRBV11-3 and TRBJ2-2; D perhaps matches TRBD1 (5 bases). The CDR3 sequence is 17 residues long. CDR1 and CDR2 (germline): SGHNT, YENEEA. With 0 bases removed from V and 3 bases from J, the gap between germline ends came to 14 bases. The CDR3 here is CASSLDEVRRDTGELFF. Here the CDR3 DNA reads TGTGCCAGCAGCTTAGATGAAGTACGCAGGGACACCGGGGAGCTGTTTTTT.

The J gene is TRBJ2-3, the V gene TRBV6-1; D might be TRBD2 (5 bases). In germline, CDR1 is MNHNS, CDR2 SASEGT. This CDR3 is built from 15 residues. Trimming removed 2 bases at V and 2 bases at J, with 11 bases between. The CDR3 protein is CASSEIGGYTDTQYF. The CDR3 DNA reads as TGTGCCAGCAGTGAAATTGGCGGGTACACAGATACGCAGTATTTT.

The rearrangement uses TRBV27 and TRBJ2-7, with 13 bases matching TRBD2. The CDR3 spans 18 residues. From germline, CDR1 is MNHEY and CDR2 SMNVEV (reference sequence). V shed 5 bases, J shed 0 bases, and the junction held 10 bases outside the gene matches. CDR3 protein: CASSPITSGGASSYEQYF. The CDR3 DNA reads as TGTGCCAGCAGTCCGATCACTAGCGGGGGGGCAAGCTCCTACGAGCAGTACTTC.

The CDR3 nucleotides read TGTGCCAGCAGCCAGATACGGGGAAGTGAAAAACTGTTTTTT. Translating it yields CASSQIRGSEKLFF. The chain uses TRBV3-1 (or the pseudogene TRBV3-2) and TRBJ1-4; D gene ambiguous. This CDR3 comprises 14 residues. Trimming pared 3 bases from V and 7 bases from J, leaving 12 bases between. Germline CDR1 LGHDT, CDR2 YNNKEL (reference sequence).

CDR3 residues: CASSPHWRDSTDTQYF. The DNA for the CDR3 is TGTGCCAGCAGCCCCCACTGGCGGGATAGCACAGATACGCAGTATTTT. The rearrangement joins TRBV14 to TRBJ2-3, with a weak D call TRBD2 (6 bases). There are 16 residues in the CDR3. Trimming removed 4 bases from V and 0 bases from J, with 14 bases in between. The germline V gene has CDR1 SGHDN and CDR2 FVKESK.